The rows below give T cell receptor beta chains drawn from one sample of a study of T cell responses to AZD1222 COVID-19 vaccine. TCRdb's table, derived via immunoSEQ multiplex PCR, lists solely in-frame clones and lacks some. The sample holds roughly 120,000 clones, 85% to 90% seen once. This sample comprised peripheral blood, obtained on day 0 of AZD1222 vaccination. Receptor source: an adult in good health. The CDR3 runs from the conserved cysteine through the conserved F or W. A D gene is named only where the DNA matches it firmly. Size values are once, few and many counts, or a class for expanded clones, and some rows have none.

>TRBD2|TRBJ2-7|TRBV5-1|NA
CASSSGGGREQYF
TGCGCCAGCAGCTCGGGAGGGGGACGCGAGCAGTACTTC
>NA|TRBJ1-1|TRBV19|NA
CASSQGQNTEAFF
TGTGCCAGTAGTCAGGGACAGAACACTGAAGCTTTCTTT
>TRBD1|TRBJ1-5|TRBV4-1|NA
CASSRGQGGEPQHF
TGCGCCAGCAGCCGCGGACAGGGGGGGGAGCCCCAGCATTTT
>NA|TRBJ1-2|TRBV7-9|NA
CASSLRGGYTF
TGTGCCAGCAGCTTACGGGGTGGCTACACCTTC
>NA|TRBJ2-1|TRBV29-1|NA
CSVGTDNEQFF
TGCAGCGTTGGGACAGACAATGAGCAGTTCTTC
>TRBD1|TRBJ1-5|TRBV19|NA
CASSTDRGRSLSNQPQHF
TGTGCCAGTAGTACCGACAGGGGGCGAAGTTTGAGCAATCAGCCCCAGCATTTT
>TRBD1|TRBJ2-5|TRBV5-1|NA
CASSLSGTGALTQYF
TGCGCCAGCAGCTTGTCCGGGACAGGGGCACTAACCCAGTACTTC
>NA|TRBJ2-3|TRBV27|NA
CASSLYQGPDTQYF
TGTGCCAGCAGTCTTTACCAGGGCCCAGATACGCAGTATTTT
>NA|TRBJ1-4|TRBV30|few
CAFGGEKLFF
TGTGCCTTTGGAGGGGAAAAACTGTTTTTT
>NA|TRBJ1-4|TRBV7-8|NA
CASSLWAGEGVLFF
TGTGCCAGCAGCTTATGGGCTGGGGAGGGAGTACTGTTTTTT
>TRBD1|TRBJ1-6|TRBV9|NA
CASSVGTGPNSPLHF
TGTGCCAGCAGCGTTGGGACAGGGCCAAATTCACCCCTCCACTTT
>NA|TRBJ1-1|TRBV27|NA
CASSKDSVGATEAFF
TGTGCCAGCAGTAAGGACAGTGTGGGGGCCACTGAAGCTTTCTTT
>NA|TRBJ1-5|TRBV5-1|NA
CASSAGDSNQPQHF
TGCGCCAGCAGCGCAGGGGATAGCAATCAGCCCCAGCATTTT
>NA|TRBJ1-5|TRBV7-9|NA
CASSRDRNQPQHF
TGTGCCAGCAGCCGGGACCGGAATCAGCCCCAGCATTTT
>TRBD1|TRBJ1-5|TRBV19|NA
CASKRAGGLGQPQHF
TGTGCCAGTAAGAGGGCAGGGGGATTGGGTCAGCCCCAGCATTTT
>NA|TRBJ1-1|TRBV4-1|few
CASSHITLEQTKTPEAFF
TGCGCCAGCAGCCATATCACCCTCGAACAGACGAAAACGCCTGAAGCTTTCTTT
>NA|TRBJ2-1|TRBV7-9|NA
CASSLGGLSYNEQFF
TGTGCCAGCAGCTTAGGTGGCCTATCCTACAATGAGCAGTTCTTC
>TRBD1|TRBJ1-2|TRBV9|few
CASSRRGDRDNYGYTF
TGTGCCAGCAGTCGTAGAGGGGACAGGGATAACTATGGCTACACCTTC
>TRBD1|TRBJ1-2|TRBV2|NA
CASKSTGSNLSYTF
TGTGCCAGCAAATCGACAGGGTCAAATTTAAGCTACACCTTC
>TRBD2|TRBJ2-2|TRBV7-2|NA
CASSHPGLAGVWNTGELFF
TGTGCCAGCAGCCACCCCGGACTAGCGGGAGTCTGGAACACCGGGGAGCTGTTTTTT
>TRBD2|TRBJ2-2|TRBV28|NA
CAIPGTSGNTGELFF
TGTGCCATACCCGGGACTAGCGGGAACACCGGGGAGCTGTTTTTT
>NA|TRBJ2-1|TRBV4-1|NA
CASSQDRGSSYNEQFF
TGCGCCAGCAGCCAAGATCGGGGAAGCTCCTACAATGAGCAGTTCTTC
>NA|TRBJ1-2|TRBV6-5|NA
CASSYGGTDYGYTF
TGTGCCAGCAGTTACGGCGGGACGGACTATGGCTACACCTTC
>NA|TRBJ1-5|TRBV18|NA
CASSPYQGGDSNQPQHF
TGTGCCAGCTCACCTTATCAGGGAGGCGATAGCAATCAGCCCCAGCATTTT
>NA|TRBJ1-1|TRBV24-1|NA
CATWAGDRKAFF
TGTGCCACCTGGGCAGGGGATAGGAAGGCTTTCTTT
>NA|TRBJ1-2|TRBV6-5|NA
CASSYGHGYTF
TGTGCCAGCAGTTACGGGCATGGCTACACCTTC
>NA|TRBJ1-5|TRBV18|NA
CASSPPSGLMGNQPQHF
TGTGCCAGCTCACCACCTTCAGGGTTAATGGGCAATCAGCCCCAGCATTTT
>NA|TRBJ2-7|TRBV3-1/TRBV3-2|NA
CASSQEWQIPYEQYF
TGTGCCAGCAGCCAAGAGTGGCAGATTCCCTACGAGCAGTACTTC
>NA|TRBJ2-3|TRBV28|NA
CASSSPTTDTQYF
TGTGCCAGCAGTTCCCCGACCACAGATACGCAGTATTTT
>NA|TRBJ1-2|TRBV6-2/TRBV6-3|NA
CASSYPSAYGYTF
TGTGCCAGCAGTTACCCCTCTGCCTATGGCTACACCTTC
>NA|TRBJ2-1|TRBV9|NA
CASSNGPITSEQFF
TGTGCCAGCAGCAACGGGCCCATTACTAGTGAGCAGTTCTTC
>NA|TRBJ2-6|TRBV5-1|NA
CASRVLGSGANVLTF
TGCGCCAGCAGAGTGTTAGGGTCCGGGGCCAACGTCCTGACTTTC
>TRBD2|TRBJ2-1|TRBV27|NA
CASSLFRGSWNEQFF
TGTGCCAGCAGTTTATTTCGCGGGAGTTGGAATGAGCAGTTCTTC
>NA|TRBJ2-7|TRBV7-9|NA
CASSADNPYEQYF
TGTGCCAGCAGCGCTGACAACCCCTACGAGCAGTACTTC
>NA|TRBJ1-1|TRBV7-9|NA
CASSLGVDTEAFF
TGTGCCAGCAGTCTGGGGGTGGACACTGAAGCTTTCTTT
>NA|TRBJ2-5|TRBV30|NA
CAWEWGARSTQYF
TGTGCCTGGGAATGGGGGGCCCGGTCGACCCAGTACTTC
>NA|TRBJ2-3|TRBV15|few
CATSRDGQDTDTQYF
TGTGCCACCAGCAGAGATGGCCAGGACACAGATACGCAGTATTTT
>TRBD1|TRBJ1-1|TRBV5-8|NA
CASSLAGQGNTEAFF
TGTGCCAGCAGCTTGGCGGGACAGGGGAACACTGAAGCTTTCTTT
>NA|TRBJ2-7|TRBV28|NA
CASWGLGTSYEQYF
TGTGCCAGCTGGGGACTGGGAACCTCCTACGAGCAGTACTTC
>NA|TRBJ1-6|TRBV28|NA
CASSVGPGVYSPLHF
TGTGCCAGCAGCGTAGGTCCAGGGGTCTATTCACCCCTCCACTTT
>NA|TRBJ2-5|TRBV9|NA
CASSVQGQETQYF
TGTGCCAGCAGCGTTCAGGGTCAAGAGACCCAGTACTTC
>NA|TRBJ2-1|TRBV27|NA
CASRRDGVGEQFF
TGTGCCAGCAGGAGGGACGGGGTGGGTGAGCAGTTCTTC
>NA|TRBJ1-3|TRBV11-2|NA
CASSSEGNTIYF
TGTGCCAGCAGCTCGGAAGGAAACACCATATATTTT
>TRBD1|TRBJ1-5|TRBV5-8|NA
CASSLGQVRNQPQHF
TGTGCCAGCAGCCTCGGACAGGTCCGCAATCAGCCCCAGCATTTT
>NA|TRBJ1-6|TRBV5-1|NA
CASSPDGYNSPLHF
TGCGCCAGCAGCCCGGACGGCTATAATTCACCCCTCCACTTT
>NA|TRBJ1-1|TRBV6-5|few
CASSYWGGVNTEAFF
TGTGCCAGCAGTTACTGGGGGGGTGTTAACACTGAAGCTTTCTTT
>NA|TRBJ1-2|TRBV18|NA
CASSPYRVDVIGYTF
TGTGCCAGCTCACCATACAGGGTTGATGTTATAGGCTACACCTTC
>TRBD2|TRBJ2-1|TRBV7-3|NA
CASSRAGAQNEQFF
TGTGCCAGCAGCCGAGCGGGGGCTCAGAATGAGCAGTTCTTC
>NA|TRBJ1-4|TRBV19|NA
CASSPRLAGNEKLFF
TGTGCCAGTAGTCCCCGGTTGGCAGGGAATGAAAAACTGTTTTTT
>NA|TRBJ2-3|TRBV4-1|NA
CASSQEGLARSDTQYF
TGCGCCAGCAGCCAAGAGGGGCTAGCCCGCTCAGATACGCAGTATTTT